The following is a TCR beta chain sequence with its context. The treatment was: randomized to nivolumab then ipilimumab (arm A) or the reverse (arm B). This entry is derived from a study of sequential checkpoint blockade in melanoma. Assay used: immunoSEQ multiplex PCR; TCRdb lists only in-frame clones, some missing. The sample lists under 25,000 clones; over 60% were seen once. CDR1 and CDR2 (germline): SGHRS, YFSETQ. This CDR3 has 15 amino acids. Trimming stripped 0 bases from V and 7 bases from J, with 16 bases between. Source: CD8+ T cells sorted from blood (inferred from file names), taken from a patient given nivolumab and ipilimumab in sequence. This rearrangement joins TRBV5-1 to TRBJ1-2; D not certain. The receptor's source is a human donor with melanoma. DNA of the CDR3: TGCGCCAGCAGCTTGGAGAATGCGGGCAGTCGTGGCTACACCTTC. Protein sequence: CASSLENAGSRGYTF.